This T cell receptor beta chain was retrieved from a study of OX40 agonist ivuxolimab in advanced cancers. At the level of the study: Of mixed ages from about 23 to 79 and averaging roughly 60 years, the group was 65% to 85% male.

CDR1 is MDHEN, CDR2 SYDVKM, per germline. The V end lost 4 bases, the J end lost 7 bases, and 11 bases lay between the germline ends. The CDR3 totals 13 residues. Using immunoSEQ multiplex PCR, the repertoire was profiled, and TCRdb retains in-frame clones only, with some absent. Here the sample spans tens of thousands of clones, around nine tenths being singletons. The source of this sequence is an adult with an advanced solid tumor such as melanoma, head and neck, liver or kidney cancer. V is TRBV28 and J is TRBJ1-5, with TRBD1 as a possible D gene (5 bases). Sequences were derived from CD4+ or CD8+ T cells sorted from blood, sampled in a trial of the OX40 agonist ivuxolimab. CDR3 sequence: CASSWGSGQPQHF. In DNA form, the CDR3 reads TGTGCCAGCAGTTGGGGGTCGGGGCAGCCCCAGCATTTT. Drawing the rest from reference TRBV28 and TRBJ1-5, the complete variable domain is DVKVTQSSRYLVKRTGEKVFLECVQDMDHENMFWYRQDPGLGLRLIYFSYDVKMKEKGDIPEGYSVSREKKERFSLILESASTNQTSMYLCASSWGSGQPQHFGDGTRLSIL.